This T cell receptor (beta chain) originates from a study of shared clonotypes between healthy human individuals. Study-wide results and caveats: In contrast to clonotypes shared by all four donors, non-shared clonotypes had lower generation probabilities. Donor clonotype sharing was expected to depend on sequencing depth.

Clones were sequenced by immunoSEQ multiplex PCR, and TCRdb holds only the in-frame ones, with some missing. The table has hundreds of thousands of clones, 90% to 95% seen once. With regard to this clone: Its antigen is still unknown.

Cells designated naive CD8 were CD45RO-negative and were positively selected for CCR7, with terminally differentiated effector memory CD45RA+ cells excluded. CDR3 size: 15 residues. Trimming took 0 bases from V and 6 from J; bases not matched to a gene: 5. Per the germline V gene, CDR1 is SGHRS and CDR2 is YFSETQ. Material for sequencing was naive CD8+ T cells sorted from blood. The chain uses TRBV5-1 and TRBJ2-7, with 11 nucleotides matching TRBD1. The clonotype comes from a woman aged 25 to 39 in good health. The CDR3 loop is CASSLVGQGAGEQYF. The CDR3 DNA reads TGCGCCAGCAGCTTGGTCGGACAGGGGGCGGGCGAGCAGTACTTC.